The 22 T cell receptor beta chains presented below share a single source sample, sequenced in a study of control samples from healthy donors and cancer patients. Only in-frame clones appear in the TCRdb table, and some are missing; sequencing was by immunoSEQ multiplex PCR. The sample comprises 100,000 to 150,000 clones, around nine tenths of which are singletons, and around 2.3% rests with the top ten. Material: blood. The receptor source for this set is a middle-aged man in good health.

J is TRBJ2-1 and V is TRBV3-1 (or the pseudogene TRBV3-2), with 8 nucleotides matching TRBD1. CDR3 length: 16 residues. V lost 4 bases, J lost 8 bases, and 13 bases stayed unmatched. CDR1 and CDR2 from the germline V gene are LGHDT and YNNKEL (reference sequence). This CDR3 is CASSRPGQAFSDEQFF. CDR3 bases: TGTGCCAGCAGCCGACCGGGACAGGCCTTCTCTGATGAGCAGTTCTTC.

This chain connects TRBV5-1 to TRBJ2-7, with 9 bases fitting TRBD2. The CDR3 extends over 15 amino acids. With 0 bases clipped from V and 3 bases from J, the junction kept 4 bases outside the gene matches. Germline CDR1 reads SGHRS; CDR2 reads YFSETQ. CDR3 nucleotide sequence: TGCGCCAGCAGCTTGGGTAGCGGGGGTTTCTACGAGCAGTACTTC. Amino acids: CASSLGSGGFYEQYF.

J is TRBJ1-1 and V is TRBV2; 8 nucleotides align to TRBD1. From germline, CDR1 is SNHLY and CDR2 FYNNEI. This CDR3 is 13 amino acids long. V was pared by 6 bases and J by 5 bases, with 5 bases of the junction left unmatched. The CDR3 DNA follows: TGTGCCAGCAGACTGGACAGGGCGACTGAAGCTTTCTTT. Amino acid sequence: CASRLDRATEAFF.

The chain has TRBV12-3 or TRBV12-4 and TRBJ2-5; no definite D call. The germline V and J ends were trimmed by 7 bases and 7 bases, with 16 bases remaining between them. This CDR3 is 13 amino acids long. CDR3 in amino acids: CASMALDKGTQYF. CDR3 DNA: TGTGCCAGCATGGCCCTAGATAAGGGGACCCAGTACTTC.

Written as DNA, the CDR3 is TGTGCCACATCGGGACAAAGGAACACTGAAGCTTTCTTT. As protein: CATSGQRNTEAFF. The chain uses TRBV2 and TRBJ1-1, with D tentatively TRBD1 (6 bases). The germline V and J ends were trimmed by 10 bases and 1 base, with 13 bases remaining between them. The CDR3 is 13 residues long. The germline CDR1 and CDR2 sequences are SNHLY and FYNNEI.

This clone was seen a single time. This chain links TRBV14 with TRBJ2-5, with D hard to call. The CDR3 contains 15 residues. Germline V gives CDR1 SGHDN, CDR2 FVKESK. V shed 1 base and J shed 13 bases, with 22 bases lying between them. CDR3 sequence reads: CASSQVIAEGGSLYF. The CDR3, as DNA: TGTGCCAGCAGCCAAGTCATAGCAGAAGGCGGCAGTTTGTACTTC.

The V gene is TRBV3-1 (or the pseudogene TRBV3-2), the J gene TRBJ1-6, with D uncertain. The CDR3 covers 15 residues. CDR1 is LGHDT and CDR2 is YNNKEL in the germline V gene (reference sequence). Trimming stripped 0 bases from V and 10 bases from J, with 13 bases between. The CDR3 sequence: CASSQDPPIFSPLHF. The CDR3 DNA follows: TGTGCCAGCAGCCAAGATCCCCCGATCTTCTCACCCCTCCACTTT.

This chain links TRBV28 with TRBJ2-3; D possibly corresponds to TRBD1 (5 bases). The CDR3 extends over 12 amino acids. Germline V gene sequence: CDR1 MDHEN, CDR2 SYDVKM. Trimming took off 2 bases at V and 11 bases at J, with 11 bases between the two ends. DNA for the CDR3: TGTGCCAGCAGTTTACAGGGTGTCGGGCAGTATTTT. Translated, it gives CASSLQGVGQYF.

The gene calls are TRBV15 and TRBJ2-5, with TRBD2 identical over 9 bases. Germline V lookup: CDR1 LNHNV, CDR2 YYDKDF (reference sequence). Losses at the gene ends were 0 bases for V and 4 bases for J; bases not matched to a gene: 9. This CDR3 is built from 17 residues. The CDR3 loop is CATSRDSGGGAGETQYF. The CDR3 coding sequence is TGTGCCACCAGCAGAGATTCGGGCGGGGGGGCCGGAGAGACCCAGTACTTC. The complete variable domain, with remaining parts taken from reference TRBV15 and TRBJ2-5, reads DAMVIQNPRYQVTQFGKPVTLSCSQTLNHNVMYWYQQKSSQAPKLLFHYYDKDFNNEADTPDNFQSRRPNTSFCFLDIRSPGLGDTAMYLCATSRDSGGGAGETQYFGPGTRLLVL.

The rearrangement links TRBV6-6 to TRBJ1-2; D not certain. From germline, CDR1 is MNHNY and CDR2 SVGAGI (reference sequence). CDR3 length: 12 residues. The V and J ends lost 5 bases and 4 bases respectively, with 8 bases between them. CDR3 sequence: CASSDPGYGYTF. The CDR3 DNA sequence: TGTGCCAGCAGTGACCCTGGCTATGGCTACACCTTC.

The V call is TRBV14, the J call TRBJ2-7; maybe TRBD2 (5 bases). V was cut by 5 bases and J by 6 bases, with 17 bases left in between. Germline V CDR1 and CDR2: SGHDN, FVKESK. CDR3 length: 14 amino acids. CDR3 DNA: TGTGCCAGCAGCTGGGCGGGTTCAACGGGCGAGCAGTACTTC. Translating gives CASSWAGSTGEQYF.

As DNA, the CDR3 is TGTGCCAGCAGCCAAGTAACGGGGGGGCTGTCCAATGAGCAGTTCTTC. This codes for CASSQVTGGLSNEQFF. The chain is built from TRBV4-2 and TRBJ2-1; 8 bases map to TRBD2. Germline V gene data show CDR1 as LGHNA and CDR2 as YNFKEQ. V lost 1 base, J lost 6 bases, and 8 bases stayed unmatched. This CDR3 contains 16 residues.

This chain links TRBV5-1 with TRBJ2-7, with 8 positions matching TRBD1. The V and J ends lost 5 bases and 0 bases, in that order; junction bases with no gene match: 4. Germline lookup yields CDR1 SGHRS and CDR2 YFSETQ. The CDR3 is 14 residues long. Here the CDR3 DNA reads TGCGCCAGCAGTGGCAGGGGGCCCTCCTACGAGCAGTACTTC. Residues: CASSGRGPSYEQYF.

The V call is TRBV5-6, the J call TRBJ1-6; D possibly corresponds to TRBD1 (6 bases). The V gene lost 3 bases and the J gene lost 3 bases, with 10 bases spanning the gap. Germline values: CDR1 SGHDT, CDR2 YYEEEE. The CDR3 extends over 15 amino acids. The DNA for the CDR3 is TGTGCCAGCAGCTCCTACAGGGTCTATAATTCACCCCTCCACTTT. This sequence encodes CASSSYRVYNSPLHF.

V and J are TRBV2 and TRBJ2-1; perhaps D is TRBD1 or TRBD2 (6 bases each). CDR1 and CDR2 (germline): SNHLY, FYNNEI. The CDR3 runs to 15 residues. V lost 0 bases, J lost 4 bases, and 10 bases lay in between. The CDR3 loop is CASSEAGGRYNEQFF. The DNA of the CDR3 is TGTGCCAGCAGTGAAGCGGGGGGCCGATACAATGAGCAGTTCTTC.

V is TRBV5-1 and J is TRBJ1-6, with D perhaps TRBD1 (5 bases). The germline V gene encodes CDR1 SGHRS and CDR2 YFSETQ. V lost 6 bases and J lost 0, with 7 bases in between. CDR3 length: 14 amino acids. CDR3 region: CASTGGSYNSPLHF. The CDR3 nucleotides are TGCGCCAGCACGGGGGGCTCCTATAATTCACCCCTCCACTTT.

The chain uses TRBV3-1 (or the pseudogene TRBV3-2) and TRBJ2-5; D is unclear. The CDR3 runs 13 residues. CDR1 and CDR2 (germline): LGHDT, YNNKEL (reference sequence). V lost 5 bases, J lost 1 base, and 8 bases lay in between. As DNA, the CDR3 is TGTGCCAGCAGCGCACGGAGCCAAGAGACCCAGTACTTC. It yields the protein CASSARSQETQYF.

V is TRBV6-6 and J is TRBJ1-1; tentatively, D is TRBD1 (5 bases). The germline gives CDR1 MNHNY, CDR2 SVGAGI (reference sequence). Between the trimmed V and J ends, which lost 6 bases and 2 bases, there was a span of 13 bases. The CDR3 is 14 residues long. The CDR3 protein is CASSAGGPNTEAFF. CDR3 DNA sequence: TGTGCCAGCAGCGCCGGGGGACCCAACACTGAAGCTTTCTTT.

The J gene is TRBJ2-5, the V gene TRBV5-1; 9 nucleotides align to TRBD1. Germline trimming cut 4 bases from V and 2 bases from J; bases unmatched to any gene: 6. The CDR3 has 15 residues. The germline V gene encodes CDR1 SGHRS and CDR2 YFSETQ. CDR3: CASSLVQGAQETQYF. The DNA of the CDR3 is TGCGCCAGCAGCCTAGTACAGGGGGCGCAAGAGACCCAGTACTTC.

This sequence joins TRBV20-1 and TRBJ1-2, with TRBD1 matching over 7 bases. This CDR3 comprises 14 residues. CDR1 and CDR2 (germline): DFQATT, SNEGSKA (reference sequence). V gave up 3 bases and J gave up 5 bases; unmatched junction bases: 9. The CDR3 DNA follows: TGCAGTGCTAGTAGGCAGGGGGTGCGGTATGGCTACACCTTC. Protein: CSASRQGVRYGYTF.

J is TRBJ2-1 and V is TRBV4-1; 7 bases agree with TRBD2. Losses at the gene ends were 4 bases for V and 1 base for J; bases not matched to a gene: 7. CDR1 is MGHRA, CDR2 YSYEKL, per germline. The CDR3 length is 16 residues. The CDR3 nucleotides are TGCGCCAGCAGCCCCCAATGGACTAGATCCTACAATGAGCAGTTCTTC. Protein product: CASSPQWTRSYNEQFF.

The rearrangement joins TRBV6-1 to TRBJ1-5; no reliable D call. Germline assignment: CDR1 MNHNS and CDR2 SASEGT. There are 17 residues in the CDR3. V was cut by 4 bases and J by 0 bases, with 16 bases left in between. CDR3 in DNA: TGTGCCAGCAGTGTTTTTTCCTCGCCTAATAGCAATCAGCCCCAGCATTTT. Its protein product is CASSVFSSPNSNQPQHF.